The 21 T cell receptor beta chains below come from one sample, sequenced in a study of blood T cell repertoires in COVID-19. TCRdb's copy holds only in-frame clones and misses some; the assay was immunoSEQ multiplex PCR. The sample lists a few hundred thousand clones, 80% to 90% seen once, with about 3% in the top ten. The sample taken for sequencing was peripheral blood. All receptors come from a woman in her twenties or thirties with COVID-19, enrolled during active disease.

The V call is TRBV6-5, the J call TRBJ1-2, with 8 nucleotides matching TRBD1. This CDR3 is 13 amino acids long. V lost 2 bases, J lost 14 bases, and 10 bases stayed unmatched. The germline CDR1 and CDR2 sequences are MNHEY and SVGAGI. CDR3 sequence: CASSYRDRPQRTF. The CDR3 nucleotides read TGTGCCAGCAGTTACAGGGACAGGCCCCAGAGGACCTTC.

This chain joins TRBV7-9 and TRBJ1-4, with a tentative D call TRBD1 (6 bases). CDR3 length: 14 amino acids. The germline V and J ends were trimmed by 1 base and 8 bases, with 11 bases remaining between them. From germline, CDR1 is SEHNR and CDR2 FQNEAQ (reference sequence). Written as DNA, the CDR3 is TGTGCCAGCAGCTTAGACAGGGATGGAGAAAAACTGTTTTTT. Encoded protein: CASSLDRDGEKLFF.

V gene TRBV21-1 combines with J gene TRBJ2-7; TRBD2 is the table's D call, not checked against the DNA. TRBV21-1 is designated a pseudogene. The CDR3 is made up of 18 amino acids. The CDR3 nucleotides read TGTGCCAGCAGCGGCCGACTAGCGGGAGCAGAATGGTCCTACGAGCAGTACGTC. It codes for CASSGRLAGAEWSYEQYV.

CDR3 region: CASSETSGHTDTQYF. The DNA for the CDR3 is TGTGCCAGCAGCGAGACTAGCGGGCACACAGATACGCAGTATTTT. This rearrangement joins TRBV5-4 to TRBJ2-3; 10 positions agree with TRBD2. With V trimmed by 4 bases and J by 2 bases, 4 bases remained unmatched. The length of the CDR3 is 15 residues. Germline CDR1 and CDR2: SGHNT and YYREEE (reference sequence).

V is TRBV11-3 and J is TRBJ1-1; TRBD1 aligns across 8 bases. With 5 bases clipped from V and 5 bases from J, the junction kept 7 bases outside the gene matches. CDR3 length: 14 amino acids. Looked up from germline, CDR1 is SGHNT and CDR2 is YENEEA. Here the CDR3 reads CASSPDRGGTEAFF. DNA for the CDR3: TGTGCCAGCAGCCCCGACAGGGGTGGAACTGAAGCTTTCTTT.

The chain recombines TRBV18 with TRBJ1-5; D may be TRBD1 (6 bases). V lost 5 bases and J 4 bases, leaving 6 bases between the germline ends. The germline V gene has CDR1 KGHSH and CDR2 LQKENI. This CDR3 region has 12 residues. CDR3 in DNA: TGTGCCAGCTCAACAGGGAATCAGCCCCAGCATTTT. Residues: CASSTGNQPQHF.

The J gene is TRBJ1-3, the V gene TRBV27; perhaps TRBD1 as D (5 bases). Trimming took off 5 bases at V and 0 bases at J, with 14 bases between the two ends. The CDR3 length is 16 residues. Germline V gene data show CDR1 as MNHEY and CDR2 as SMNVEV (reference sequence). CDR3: CASSPYQGASGNTIYF. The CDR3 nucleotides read TGTGCCAGCAGTCCCTACCAGGGCGCCTCTGGAAACACCATATATTTT.

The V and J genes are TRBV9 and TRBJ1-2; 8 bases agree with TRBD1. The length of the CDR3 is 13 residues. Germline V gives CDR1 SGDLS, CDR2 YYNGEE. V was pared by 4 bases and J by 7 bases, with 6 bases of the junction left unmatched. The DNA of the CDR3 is TGTGCCAGCAGCAACACAGGGGGTCGTGGCTACACCTTC. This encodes CASSNTGGRGYTF. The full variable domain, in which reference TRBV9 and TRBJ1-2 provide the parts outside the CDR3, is DSGVTQTPKHLITATGQRVTLRCSPRSGDLSVYWYQQSLDQGLQFLIQYYNGEERAKGNILERFSAQQFPDLHSELNLSSLELGDSALYFCASSNTGGRGYTFGSGTRLTVV.

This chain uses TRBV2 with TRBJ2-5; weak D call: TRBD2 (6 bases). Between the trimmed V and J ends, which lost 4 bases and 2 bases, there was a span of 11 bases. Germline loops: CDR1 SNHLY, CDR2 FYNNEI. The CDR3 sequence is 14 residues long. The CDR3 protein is CASSGTREQETQYF. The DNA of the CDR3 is TGTGCCAGCAGTGGGACACGGGAGCAAGAGACCCAGTACTTC.

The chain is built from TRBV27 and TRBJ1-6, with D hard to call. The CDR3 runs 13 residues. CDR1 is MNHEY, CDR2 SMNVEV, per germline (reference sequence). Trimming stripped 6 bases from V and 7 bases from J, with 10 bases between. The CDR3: CASRLGPNSPLHF. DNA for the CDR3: TGTGCCAGCAGGCTAGGTCCGAATTCACCCCTCCACTTT.

The CDR3 DNA reads as TGTGCCAGCAGTCAAGGACAGGGTAGTAGGGTTGAGTACTTC. Its translation: CASSQGQGSRVEYF. The chain couples TRBV6-6 to TRBJ2-7; TRBD1 agrees at 8 bases. Germline V gene data show CDR1 as MNHNY and CDR2 as SVGAGI (reference sequence). V lost 5 bases and J lost 11; bases outside the gene matches: 14. This CDR3 spans 14 amino acids.

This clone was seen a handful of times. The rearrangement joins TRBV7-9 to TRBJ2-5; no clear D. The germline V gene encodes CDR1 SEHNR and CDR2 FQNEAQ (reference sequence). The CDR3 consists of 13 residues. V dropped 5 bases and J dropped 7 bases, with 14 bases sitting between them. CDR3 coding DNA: TGTGCCAGCAGCCCAGACACTTACGGGACCCAGTACTTC. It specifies CASSPDTYGTQYF.

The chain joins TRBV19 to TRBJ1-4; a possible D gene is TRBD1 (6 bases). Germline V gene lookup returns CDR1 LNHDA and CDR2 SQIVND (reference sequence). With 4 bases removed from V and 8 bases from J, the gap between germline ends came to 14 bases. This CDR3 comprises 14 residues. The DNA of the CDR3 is TGTGCCAGTAGTACCACGGGACAAAAGGAAAAACTGTTTTTT. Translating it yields CASSTTGQKEKLFF.

The CDR3 sequence is CASSASGSGQETQYF. CDR3 nucleotides: TGTGCCAGTAGTGCTAGCGGGAGTGGGCAAGAGACCCAGTACTTC. The chain links TRBV19 to TRBJ2-5, with 10 bases identical to TRBD2. With V trimmed by 5 bases and J by 2 bases, 5 bases remained unmatched. This CDR3 is 15 amino acids long. Per the germline V gene, CDR1 is LNHDA and CDR2 is SQIVND (reference sequence). The complete variable domain, with remaining parts taken from reference TRBV19 and TRBJ2-5, reads DGGITQSPKYLFRKEGQNVTLSCEQNLNHDAMYWYRQDPGQGLRLIYYSQIVNDFQKGDIAEGYSVSREKKESFPLTVTSAQKNPTAFYLCASSASGSGQETQYFGPGTRLLVL.

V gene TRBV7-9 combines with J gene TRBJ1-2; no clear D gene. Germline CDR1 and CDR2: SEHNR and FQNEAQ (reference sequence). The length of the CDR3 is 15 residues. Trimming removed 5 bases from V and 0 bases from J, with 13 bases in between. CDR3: CASSRAEGANYGYTF. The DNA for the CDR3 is TGTGCCAGCAGCCGTGCGGAGGGAGCTAACTATGGCTACACCTTC.

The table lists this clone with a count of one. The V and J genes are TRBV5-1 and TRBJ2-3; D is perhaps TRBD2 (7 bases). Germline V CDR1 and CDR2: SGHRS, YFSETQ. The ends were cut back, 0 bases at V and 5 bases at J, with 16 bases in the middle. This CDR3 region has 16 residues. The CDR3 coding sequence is TGCGCCAGCAGCTTGGCATTCGGGGGGCAGGGAGATACGCAGTATTTT. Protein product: CASSLAFGGQGDTQYF.

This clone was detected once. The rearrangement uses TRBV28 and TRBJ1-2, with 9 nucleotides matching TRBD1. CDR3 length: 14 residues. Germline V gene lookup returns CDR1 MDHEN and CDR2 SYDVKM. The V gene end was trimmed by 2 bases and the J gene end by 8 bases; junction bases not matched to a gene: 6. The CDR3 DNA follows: TGTGCCAGCAGTTTACCCGGGACAGGGATCGGCTACACCTTC. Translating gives CASSLPGTGIGYTF.

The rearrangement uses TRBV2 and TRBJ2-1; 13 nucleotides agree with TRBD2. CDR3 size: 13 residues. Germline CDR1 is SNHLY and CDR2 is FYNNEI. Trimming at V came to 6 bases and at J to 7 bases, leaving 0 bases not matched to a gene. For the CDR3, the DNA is TGTGCCAGCAGGGGACTAGCGGGGAATGAGCAGTTCTTC. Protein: CASRGLAGNEQFF.

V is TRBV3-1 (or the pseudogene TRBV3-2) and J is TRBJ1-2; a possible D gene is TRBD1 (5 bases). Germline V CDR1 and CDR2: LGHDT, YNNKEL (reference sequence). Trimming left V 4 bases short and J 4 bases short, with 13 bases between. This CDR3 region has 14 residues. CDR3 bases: TGTGCCAGCAGCCGCGCGGGGGGATTCTATGGCTACACCTTC. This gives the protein CASSRAGGFYGYTF.

CDR3 region: CSVKPSGVNTEAFF. CDR3 DNA sequence: TGCAGCGTGAAACCCTCAGGGGTGAACACTGAAGCTTTCTTT. V is TRBV29-1 and J is TRBJ1-1; D might be TRBD1 (6 bases). Germline CDR1 SQVTM, CDR2 ANQGSEA. The CDR3 totals 14 residues. V was trimmed by 6 bases and J by 0 bases, leaving 14 bases between them.

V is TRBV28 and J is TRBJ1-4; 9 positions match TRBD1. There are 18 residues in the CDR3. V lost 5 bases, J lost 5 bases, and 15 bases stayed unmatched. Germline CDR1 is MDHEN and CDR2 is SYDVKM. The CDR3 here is CASSLGTGRGWANEKLFF. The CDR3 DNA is TGTGCCAGCAGTCTCGGGACAGGGAGAGGTTGGGCAAATGAAAAACTGTTTTTT.